A single TCR beta chain is shown here with its context. This sample stems from a study of T-cell memory formation after mild COVID-19. The V gene's germline CDR1 is SGHRS and CDR2 YFSETQ. V shed 4 bases, J shed 8 bases, and the junction held 11 bases outside the gene matches. CDR3 length: 15 residues. Each CDR3 protein gets one entry after TCRdb re-called the 5' RACE reads with MiXCR. The sample lists a few hundred thousand distinct CDR3 sequences; 15% to 20% were seen once. This TCR derives from a man between 18 and 29 years old who had mild COVID-19 (a few samples of this study predate the infection). Cell type and time point are not known. The J gene is TRBJ1-4, the V gene TRBV5-1, with 7 bases lining up with TRBD1. The sequenced material came from PBMCs or a T cell subset sorted from them (not recorded which). The CDR3 nucleotides are TGCGCCAGCAGCGTCCTACAGGGGAGCGGGGAAAAACTGTTTTTT. It translates to CASSVLQGSGEKLFF.